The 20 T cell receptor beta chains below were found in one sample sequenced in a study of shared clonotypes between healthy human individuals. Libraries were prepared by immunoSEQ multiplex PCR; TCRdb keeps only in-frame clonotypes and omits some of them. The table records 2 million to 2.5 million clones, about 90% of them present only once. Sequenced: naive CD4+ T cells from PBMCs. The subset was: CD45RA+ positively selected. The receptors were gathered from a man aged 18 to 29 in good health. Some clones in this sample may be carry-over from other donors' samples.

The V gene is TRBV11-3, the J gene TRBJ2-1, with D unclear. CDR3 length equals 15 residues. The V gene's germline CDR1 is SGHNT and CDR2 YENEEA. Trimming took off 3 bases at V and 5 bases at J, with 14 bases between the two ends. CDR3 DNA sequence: TGTGCCAGCAGCTTCTCTTCGGTGCTCAACAATGAGCAGTTCTTC. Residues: CASSFSSVLNNEQFF.

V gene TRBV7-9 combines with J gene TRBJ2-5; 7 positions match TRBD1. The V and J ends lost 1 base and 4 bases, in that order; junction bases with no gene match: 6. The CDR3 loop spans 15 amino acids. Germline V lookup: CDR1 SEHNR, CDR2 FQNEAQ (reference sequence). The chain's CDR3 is CASSLEWAGGETQYF. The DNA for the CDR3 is TGTGCCAGCAGCTTAGAATGGGCAGGGGGAGAGACCCAGTACTTC.

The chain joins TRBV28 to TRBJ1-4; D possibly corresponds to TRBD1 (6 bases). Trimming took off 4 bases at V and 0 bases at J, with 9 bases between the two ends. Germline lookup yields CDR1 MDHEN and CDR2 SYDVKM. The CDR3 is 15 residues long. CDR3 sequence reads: CASSSSGATNEKLFF. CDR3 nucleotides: TGTGCCAGCAGTTCCTCAGGGGCAACTAATGAAAAACTGTTTTTT.

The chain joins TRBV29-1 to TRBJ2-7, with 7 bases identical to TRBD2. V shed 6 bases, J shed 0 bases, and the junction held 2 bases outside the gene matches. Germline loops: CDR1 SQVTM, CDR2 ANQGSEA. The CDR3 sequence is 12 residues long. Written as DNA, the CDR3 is TGCAGCGTGGGGACTACCTCCTACGAGCAGTACTTC. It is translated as CSVGTTSYEQYF.

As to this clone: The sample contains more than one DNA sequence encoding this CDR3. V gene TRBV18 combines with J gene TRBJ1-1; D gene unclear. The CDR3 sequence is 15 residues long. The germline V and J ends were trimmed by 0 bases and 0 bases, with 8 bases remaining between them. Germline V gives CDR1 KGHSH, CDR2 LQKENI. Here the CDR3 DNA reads TGTGCCAGCTCACCACCGGCAGCTTTGAACACTGAAGCTTTCTTT. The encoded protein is CASSPPAALNTEAFF.

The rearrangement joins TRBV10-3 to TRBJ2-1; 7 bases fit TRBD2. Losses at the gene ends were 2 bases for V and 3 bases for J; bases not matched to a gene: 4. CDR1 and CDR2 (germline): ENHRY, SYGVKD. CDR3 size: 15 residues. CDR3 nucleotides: TGTGCCATCAGTGAGCTAGCGGTTATCTACAATGAGCAGTTCTTC. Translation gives CAISELAVIYNEQFF.

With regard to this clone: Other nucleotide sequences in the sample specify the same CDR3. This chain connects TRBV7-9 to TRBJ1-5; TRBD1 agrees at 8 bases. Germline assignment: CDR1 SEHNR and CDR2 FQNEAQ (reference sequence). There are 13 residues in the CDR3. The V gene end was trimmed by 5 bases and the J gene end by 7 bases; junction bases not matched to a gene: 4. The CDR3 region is CASSKTGDQPQHF. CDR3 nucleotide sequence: TGTGCCAGCAGCAAGACAGGGGACCAGCCCCAGCATTTT.

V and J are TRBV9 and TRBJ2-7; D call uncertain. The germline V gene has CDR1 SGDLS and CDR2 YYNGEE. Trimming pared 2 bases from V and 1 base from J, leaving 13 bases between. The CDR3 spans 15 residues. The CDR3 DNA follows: TGTGCCAGCAGCGTCCTTCCCGGGTCTTCCTACGAGCAGTACTTC. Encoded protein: CASSVLPGSSYEQYF.

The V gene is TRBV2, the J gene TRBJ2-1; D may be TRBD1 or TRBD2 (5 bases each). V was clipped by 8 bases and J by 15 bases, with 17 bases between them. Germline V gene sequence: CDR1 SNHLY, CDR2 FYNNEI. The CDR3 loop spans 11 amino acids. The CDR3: CASSSGTVGFF. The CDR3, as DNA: TGTGCCAGCTCCTCCGGGACCGTTGGGTTCTTC.

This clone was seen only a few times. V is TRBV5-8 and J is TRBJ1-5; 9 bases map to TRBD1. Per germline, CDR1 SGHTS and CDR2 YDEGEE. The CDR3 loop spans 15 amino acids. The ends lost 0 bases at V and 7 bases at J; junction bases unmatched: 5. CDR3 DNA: TGTGCCAGCAGCTTGGTGGGACAGGGCTGGCAGCCCCAGCATTTT. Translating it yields CASSLVGQGWQPQHF.

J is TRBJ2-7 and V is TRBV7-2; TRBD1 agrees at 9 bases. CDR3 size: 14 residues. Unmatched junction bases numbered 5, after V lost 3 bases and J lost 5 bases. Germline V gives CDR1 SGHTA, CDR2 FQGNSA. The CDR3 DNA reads TGTGCCAGCAGCTTCACAGGGGGCTCTAACGAGCAGTACTTC. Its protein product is CASSFTGGSNEQYF.

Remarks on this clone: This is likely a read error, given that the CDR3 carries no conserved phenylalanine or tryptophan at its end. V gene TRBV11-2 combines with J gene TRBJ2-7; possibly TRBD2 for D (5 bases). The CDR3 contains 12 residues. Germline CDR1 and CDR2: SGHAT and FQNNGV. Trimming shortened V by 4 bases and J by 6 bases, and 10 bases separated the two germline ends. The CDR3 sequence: CASSSEGGEQYL. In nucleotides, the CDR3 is TGTGCCAGCAGCTCAGAGGGTGGCGAGCAGTACCTC.

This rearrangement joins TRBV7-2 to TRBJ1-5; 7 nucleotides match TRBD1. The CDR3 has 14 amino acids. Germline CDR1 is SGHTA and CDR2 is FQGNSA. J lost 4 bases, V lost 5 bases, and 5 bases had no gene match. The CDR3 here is CASSTWDSNQPQHF. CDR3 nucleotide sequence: TGTGCCAGCAGCACATGGGACAGTAATCAGCCCCAGCATTTT.

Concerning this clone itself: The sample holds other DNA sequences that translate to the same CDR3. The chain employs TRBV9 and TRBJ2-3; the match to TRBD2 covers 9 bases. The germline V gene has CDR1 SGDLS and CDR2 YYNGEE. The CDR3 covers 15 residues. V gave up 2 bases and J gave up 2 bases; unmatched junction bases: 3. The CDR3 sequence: CASSVGLASTDTQYF. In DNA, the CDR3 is TGTGCCAGCAGCGTTGGACTAGCGTCCACAGATACGCAGTATTTT. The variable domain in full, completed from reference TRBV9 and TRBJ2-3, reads DSGVTQTPKHLITATGQRVTLRCSPRSGDLSVYWYQQSLDQGLQFLIQYYNGEERAKGNILERFSAQQFPDLHSELNLSSLELGDSALYFCASSVGLASTDTQYFGPGTRLTVL.

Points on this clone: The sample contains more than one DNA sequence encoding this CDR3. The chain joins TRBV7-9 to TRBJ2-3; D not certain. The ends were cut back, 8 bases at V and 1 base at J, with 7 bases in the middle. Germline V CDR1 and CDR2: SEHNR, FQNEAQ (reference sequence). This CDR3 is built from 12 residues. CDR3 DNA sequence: TGTGCCAGCCCCGGCGGCACAGATACGCAGTATTTT. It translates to CASPGGTDTQYF.

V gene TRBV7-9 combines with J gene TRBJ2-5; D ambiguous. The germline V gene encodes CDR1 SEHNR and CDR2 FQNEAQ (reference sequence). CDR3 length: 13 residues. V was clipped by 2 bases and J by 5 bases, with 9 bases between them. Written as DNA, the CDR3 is TGTGCCAGCAGCTTAAGGTCGGCGGAGACCCAGTACTTC. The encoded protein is CASSLRSAETQYF.

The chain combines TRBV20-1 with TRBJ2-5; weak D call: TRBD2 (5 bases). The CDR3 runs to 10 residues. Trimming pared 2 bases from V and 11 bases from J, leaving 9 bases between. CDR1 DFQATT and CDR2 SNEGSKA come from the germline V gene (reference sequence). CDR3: CSARPGEQYF. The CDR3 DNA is TGCAGTGCTAGACCTGGGGAGCAGTACTTC.

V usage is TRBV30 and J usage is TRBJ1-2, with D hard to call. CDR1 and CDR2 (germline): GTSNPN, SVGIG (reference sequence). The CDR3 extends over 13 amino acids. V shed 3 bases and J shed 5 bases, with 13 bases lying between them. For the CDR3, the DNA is TGTGCCTGGAGCGTTCTGACCCTATATGGCTACACCTTC. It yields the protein CAWSVLTLYGYTF.

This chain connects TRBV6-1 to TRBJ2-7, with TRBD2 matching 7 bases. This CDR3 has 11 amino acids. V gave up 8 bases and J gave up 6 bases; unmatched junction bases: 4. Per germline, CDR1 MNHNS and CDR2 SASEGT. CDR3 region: CASGGSLEQYF. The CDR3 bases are TGTGCCAGCGGCGGGAGTCTCGAGCAGTACTTC.

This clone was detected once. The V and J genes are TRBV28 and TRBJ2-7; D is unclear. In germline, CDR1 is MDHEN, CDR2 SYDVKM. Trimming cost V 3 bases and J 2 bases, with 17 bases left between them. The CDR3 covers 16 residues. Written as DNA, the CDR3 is TGTGCCAGCAGTTTTCGGTCTCCCAAGGTCGCCTACGAGCAGTACTTC. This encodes CASSFRSPKVAYEQYF.